The rows below give T cell receptor beta chains drawn from one sample of a study of blood T cell repertoires in COVID-19. Sequenced by immunoSEQ multiplex PCR; TCRdb stores in-frame clones only, minus some. Of a few hundred thousand clones in the sample, around 90% were seen once. Sequenced: PBMCs or T cells enriched from blood (not recorded which). Receptors originate from a human donor in a cohort exposed to, infected with or recovered from COVID-19 (not recorded which). The donor label of this sample is uncertain. Both conserved end residues are part of each CDR3.

CDR3aa	v_gene	j_gene
CASSVSGELFF	TRBV9	TRBJ2-2
CASSPGEETQYF	TRBV5-1	TRBJ2-5
CASSFRGREYF	TRBV27	TRBJ2-3
CASSTRDSTYNYGYTF	TRBV19	TRBJ1-2
CASRRQGTAGELFF	TRBV7-2	TRBJ2-2
CASNPPQGLVDGYTF	TRBV6-6	TRBJ1-2
CASSFQSGEGGPYNEQFF	TRBV7-2	TRBJ2-1
CASEGEGASLHF	TRBV10-3	TRBJ1-6
CASSKKIIGGARMNTEAFF	TRBV21-1	TRBJ1-1
CASSPRTGANYGYTF	TRBV21-1	TRBJ1-2
CASSALGTADLYGYTF	TRBV2	TRBJ1-2
CASSQFISGGAGETQYF	TRBV4-2	TRBJ2-5
CASSLTLSGTQYF	TRBV7-3	TRBJ2-5
CASSHQGGGRREKLFF	TRBV4-1	TRBJ1-4
CASKERLALGDNEQFF	TRBV28	TRBJ2-1
CASSSHREDTQYF	TRBV5-6	TRBJ2-3
CASRPGTGGVVNTEAFF	TRBV12-2	TRBJ1-1
CASSYAGHPNTEAFF	TRBV6-5	TRBJ1-1
CASSRRQGGQPQHF	TRBV11-2	TRBJ1-5
CASSLEGTSVDTQYF	TRBV7-9	TRBJ2-3
CASSPDATQKLFF	TRBV6-5	TRBJ1-4
CASSQEWTGHPSGNEQFF	TRBV4-3	TRBJ2-1